Given below is one T cell receptor (beta chain) in context. The target antigen is unknown. The PCR had 60 Vbeta and 13 Jbeta primers. This table comes from immunoSEQ multiplex PCR, and its TCRdb copy is limited to in-frame clones, with some not included. The table lists 65,000 to 70,000 clones, roughly 79% of them singletons, with around 6.3% in the top ten. The sample is drawn from a study of cytomegalovirus exposure and HLA in healthy donors. The V gene lost 1 base and the J gene lost 5 bases, with 9 bases spanning the gap. CDR1 is LNHNV, CDR2 YYDKDF, per germline (reference sequence). CDR3 length: 14 amino acids. General study results and limits: Several V segments, TRBV6-2 and TRBV6-3 among them, could not be told apart and were dropped. Only CMV serostatus was available as immune exposure information. TCR beta chain V- and J-gene trimming was linked, in a later analysis, to a missense variant in DCLRE1C.

This chain links TRBV15 with TRBJ1-5; D call uncertain. Sequences were obtained from PBMCs. The clonotype was recovered from a man aged 50-59 years in good health and CMV-seronegative. The CDR3 coding sequence is TGTGCCACCAGCAGAGCGGCCCGGGATCAGCCCCAGCATTTT. This encodes CATSRAARDQPQHF.